The clone carrying this T cell receptor (beta chain) has only one observation. What it binds is unknown. The sample is drawn from a study of neoadjuvant anti-PD-1 for oral cavity cancer. Study information: Around day 43, patients without progression received a fourth nivolumab dose before surgery.

Patients were newly diagnosed with stage II-IVA oral cavity squamous cell carcinoma without prior systemic or radiation treatment. Profiling relied on immunoSEQ multiplex PCR, and the TCRdb table lists in-frame clones only, not all of them. The repertoire holds 11,000 to 15,000 clones, around 70% seen once, with over 2% in the top ten. This CDR3 region has 13 residues. The V end lost 2 bases, the J end lost 6 bases, and 10 bases lay between the germline ends. Per germline, CDR1 MDHEN and CDR2 SYDVKM. Notes on the study in general: Higher pretreatment Treg/Th17 ratios tracked higher pretreatment blood clonality. With three patients per group, TCR findings need larger cohorts.

The receptor was isolated from a person between 40 and 79 years old with oral cavity squamous cell carcinoma. Sequenced material: PBMCs, taken before nivolumab (anti-PD-1) treatment. The V and J genes are TRBV28 and TRBJ1-1, with TRBD1 as a possible D gene (5 bases). CDR3 DNA sequence: TGTGCCAGCAGTTTAAGCAGGGTACCTGAAGCTTTCTTT. Translation gives CASSLSRVPEAFF. Full variable domain (outside the CDR3, taken from reference TRBV28 and TRBJ1-1): DVKVTQSSRYLVKRTGEKVFLECVQDMDHENMFWYRQDPGLGLRLIYFSYDVKMKEKGDIPEGYSVSREKKERFSLILESASTNQTSMYLCASSLSRVPEAFFGQGTRLTVV.